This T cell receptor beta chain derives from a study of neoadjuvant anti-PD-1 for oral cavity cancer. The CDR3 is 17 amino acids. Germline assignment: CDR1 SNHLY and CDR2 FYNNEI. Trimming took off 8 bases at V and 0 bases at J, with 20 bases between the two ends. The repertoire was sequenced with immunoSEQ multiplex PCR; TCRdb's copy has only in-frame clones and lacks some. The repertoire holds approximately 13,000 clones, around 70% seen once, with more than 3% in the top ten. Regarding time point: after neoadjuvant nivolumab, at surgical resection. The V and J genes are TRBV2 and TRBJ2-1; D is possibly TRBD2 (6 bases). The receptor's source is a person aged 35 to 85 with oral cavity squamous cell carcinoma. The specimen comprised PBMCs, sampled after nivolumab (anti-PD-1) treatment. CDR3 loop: CASLIGGWPSSYNEQFF. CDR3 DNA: TGTGCCAGCTTAATAGGAGGGTGGCCCAGCTCCTACAATGAGCAGTTCTTC. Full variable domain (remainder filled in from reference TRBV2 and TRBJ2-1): EPEVTQTPSHQVTQMGQEVILRCVPISNHLYFYWYRQILGQKVEFLVSFYNNEISEKSEIFDDQFSVERPDGSNFTLKIRSTKLEDSAMYFCASLIGGWPSSYNEQFFGPGTRLTVL.